Each of the 28 T cell receptor beta chains below was sequenced from the same sample in a study of blood T cells in healthy people across ages. The authors ran a second PCR of about 7 to 12 cycles using a sample-barcoded 5' primer and a J-beta primer mix. TCRdb independently ran MiXCR on the 5' RACE reads; one entry per CDR3 protein. The data show hundreds of thousands of distinct CDR3 sequences, around 48% seen once. The specimen was blood. These receptors all stem from a man aged 25 to 40 in good health.

This chain uses TRBV7-2 with TRBJ1-2; 7 positions agree with TRBD1. In germline, CDR1 is SGHTA, CDR2 FQGNSA. The CDR3 is 15 amino acids. V shed 2 bases, J shed 7 bases, and the junction held 10 bases outside the gene matches. The CDR3 reads CASSLPGQPGLGYTF. The CDR3 DNA sequence: TGTGCCAGCAGCTTACCGGGACAGCCCGGGCTTGGCTACACCTTC.

The chain has TRBV4-2 and TRBJ2-1; D is possibly TRBD1 (6 bases). The V end lost 4 bases, the J end lost 2 bases, and 12 bases lay between the germline ends. CDR3 length equals 15 residues. Germline CDR1 LGHNA, CDR2 YNFKEQ. In DNA, the CDR3 is TGTGCCAGCAGCCCGCAAGGGGACACCTACAATGAGCAGTTCTTC. Protein: CASSPQGDTYNEQFF.

The chain combines TRBV7-2 with TRBJ1-2; tentative D call: TRBD1 (5 bases). Between the trimmed V and J ends, which lost 0 bases and 5 bases, there was a span of 13 bases. This CDR3 region has 15 residues. The germline V gene has CDR1 SGHTA and CDR2 FQGNSA. This CDR3 reads CASSLAVGAEYGYTF. In nucleotides, the CDR3 is TGTGCCAGCAGCTTAGCGGTAGGGGCAGAGTATGGCTACACCTTC.

In this sample, this clonotype turned up a few times. V is TRBV6-5 and J is TRBJ2-1; no clear D gene. CDR3 size: 13 residues. Trimming left V 6 bases short and J 7 bases short, with 13 bases between. The germline CDR1 and CDR2 sequences are MNHEY and SVGAGI. The CDR3 here is CASSPRVENEQFF. Here the CDR3 DNA reads TGTGCCAGCAGCCCTCGGGTCGAGAATGAGCAGTTCTTC.

The table lists this clonotype with many counts. This chain links TRBV5-8 with TRBJ2-3; D unresolved. This CDR3 is built from 15 residues. V was trimmed by 6 bases and J by 0 bases, leaving 14 bases between them. Germline CDR1 reads SGHTS; CDR2 reads YDEGEE. The CDR3 sequence is CASNRAGPSTDTQYF. The CDR3 bases are TGTGCCAGCAACCGGGCAGGACCCAGCACAGATACGCAGTATTTT.

The chain joins TRBV29-1 to TRBJ2-1; possibly TRBD1 or TRBD2 for D (6 bases each). The last part of the DNA fits TRBJ2-7 better; the J call may be wrong. CDR1 is SQVTM, CDR2 ANQGSEA, per germline. CDR3 length: 13 residues. Written as DNA, the CDR3 is TGCAGCGTTGATAGGGGGGCTCTCAATGAGCAGTACTTC. Its protein is CSVDRGALNEQYF.

The chain joins TRBV27 to TRBJ1-2; no firm D call. Trimming stripped 8 bases from V and 0 bases from J, with 16 bases between. Germline assignment: CDR1 MNHEY and CDR2 SMNVEV (reference sequence). This CDR3 is built from 15 residues. CDR3 amino acids: CASRLDGGANYGYTF. The CDR3 DNA reads TGTGCCAGCCGCTTAGACGGTGGCGCTAACTATGGCTACACCTTC.

The chain is built from TRBV20-1 and TRBJ2-5; a possible D gene is TRBD2 (7 bases). The end of the DNA aligns better with TRBJ2-7, so the J call may be wrong. Per germline, CDR1 DFQATT and CDR2 SNEGSKA (reference sequence). This CDR3 comprises 12 residues. CDR3 in amino acids: CSATGGPNEQYF. The CDR3 DNA is TGCAGTGCCACCGGGGGGCCTAACGAGCAGTACTTC.

This clonotype showed up just a few times. The CDR3 DNA reads as TGTGCCATCAGTGAGAGTGGGAACGAGCAGTACTTC. It codes for CAISESGNEQYF. The genes are TRBV10-3 and TRBJ2-7; D not certain. Germline values: CDR1 ENHRY, CDR2 SYGVKD. The length of the CDR3 is 12 residues. The V gene lost 2 bases and the J gene lost 5 bases, with 7 bases spanning the gap.

This chain links TRBV4-2 with TRBJ2-2, with D perhaps TRBD1 or TRBD2 (5 bases each). The CDR3 totals 15 residues. Trimming took 5 bases from V and 5 from J, leaving 15 bases between them. Germline values: CDR1 LGHNA, CDR2 YNFKEQ. CDR3 sequence: CASSEKGGGTGELFF. In nucleotides, the CDR3 is TGTGCCAGCAGCGAAAAGGGTGGGGGAACCGGGGAGCTGTTTTTT.

The chain recombines TRBV6-5 with TRBJ2-7; D call uncertain. Between the trimmed V and J ends, which lost 0 bases and 7 bases, there was a span of 16 bases. The CDR3 is 15 residues long. Germline V gives CDR1 MNHEY, CDR2 SVGAGI. The CDR3 reads CASSYSPLPSWEQYF. The CDR3 nucleotides read TGTGCCAGCAGTTACTCGCCACTGCCCTCGTGGGAGCAGTACTTC.

As to this clonotype: Given a much more abundant clone one base away, this may be a read error. This rearrangement joins TRBV29-1 to TRBJ2-1; 7 nucleotides match TRBD1. The end of the DNA fits TRBJ2-7 better, so the J call may be wrong. CDR1 is SQVTM, CDR2 ANQGSEA, per germline. The CDR3 consists of 13 residues. The CDR3 is CSLLDRVGNEQYF. CDR3 in DNA: TGCAGCCTCCTCGACAGGGTTGGCAATGAGCAGTACTTC.

This clonotype was detected a few times. The chain recombines TRBV7-4 with TRBJ2-3; D is possibly TRBD1 (5 bases). Germline V lookup: CDR1 SGHVT, CDR2 SQSDAQ. The germline V and J ends were trimmed by 5 bases and 1 base, with 22 bases remaining between them. The CDR3 runs to 18 residues. The chain's CDR3 is CASSQKGRRQGRTDTQYF. The CDR3 DNA reads TGTGCCAGCAGCCAAAAGGGGCGGCGCCAGGGTCGCACAGATACGCAGTATTTT.

This chain uses TRBV29-1 with TRBJ2-7; a weak D match, TRBD2 (6 bases). CDR1 SQVTM and CDR2 ANQGSEA come from the germline V gene. Trimming took off 6 bases at V and 4 bases at J, with 13 bases between the two ends. The CDR3 has 12 amino acids. The CDR3 DNA reads as TGCAGCGTGCGCGGGACCTCTTACGAGCAGTACTTC. Translating gives CSVRGTSYEQYF.

The chain has TRBV25-1 and TRBJ2-7, with D possibly called TRBD1 or TRBD2 (5 bases each). Germline CDR1 and CDR2: MGHDK and SYGVNS. Trimming took off 8 bases at V and 0 bases at J, with 14 bases between the two ends. The CDR3 is 14 amino acids. The CDR3 DNA reads as TGTGCCAGCGCTCGTTGGGACGCCTCCTACGAGCAGTACTTC. Translated, it gives CASARWDASYEQYF.

This clonotype has at least ten counts. V and J are TRBV4-3 and TRBJ2-7, with D maybe TRBD2 (5 bases). V lost 0 bases and J lost 4, with 7 bases in between. CDR1 is LGHNA and CDR2 is YSLEER in the germline V gene. This CDR3 region has 13 residues. DNA of the CDR3: TGCGCCAGCAGCCAAGAGACTACATACGAGCAGTACTTC. As protein: CASSQETTYEQYF.

This clonotype was observed many times. The chain employs TRBV29-1 and TRBJ2-7; D gene ambiguous. From germline, CDR1 is SQVTM and CDR2 ANQGSEA. V lost 0 bases, J lost 3 bases, and 6 bases lay in between. The CDR3 extends over 12 amino acids. In DNA form, the CDR3 reads TGCAGCGTTGAAGATCGAGGCTACGAGCAGTACTTC. As protein: CSVEDRGYEQYF.

This clonotype has only one observation. The chain uses TRBV20-1 and TRBJ1-2, with D perhaps matching TRBD1 (5 bases). The CDR3 sequence is 13 residues long. In germline, CDR1 is DFQATT, CDR2 SNEGSKA (reference sequence). V lost 5 bases, J lost 5 bases, and 15 bases lay in between. The DNA of the CDR3 is TGCAGTGCTCCCACGACAGACGCTTATGGCTACACCTTC. Amino acid sequence: CSAPTTDAYGYTF.

Details on this clonotype: At one end the junction does not follow the germline gene, possibly because of a read error. The chain is built from TRBV6-4 and TRBJ2-1; possibly TRBD2 for D (6 bases). Looked up from germline, CDR1 is MRHNA and CDR2 is SNTAGT. The CDR3 runs 14 residues. The CDR3 nucleotides are TGTGTCAGCAGTGACTCCCCGGGAGTAAATGAGCAGTTCTTC. Its protein product is CVSSDSPGVNEQFF.

This clonotype was recorded many times. The chain joins TRBV27 to TRBJ2-5, with 10 bases matching TRBD1. Per germline, CDR1 MNHEY and CDR2 SMNVEV (reference sequence). V shed 5 bases and J 5 bases; nucleotides not matched to a gene: 5. This CDR3 comprises 14 residues. CDR3 coding DNA: TGTGCCAGCAGTCGGACAGGGGGAATCGAGACCCAGTACTTC. Protein sequence: CASSRTGGIETQYF.

The chain combines TRBV3-1 with TRBJ1-1, with unresolved D. The CDR3 loop spans 13 amino acids. Germline values: CDR1 LGHDT, CDR2 YNNKEL (reference sequence). The V and J ends lost 8 bases and 4 bases respectively, with 14 bases between them. CDR3 DNA sequence: TGTGCCAGCTCTCCGCTAGCCGGCACTGAAGCTTTCTTT. Translating it yields CASSPLAGTEAFF.

This clonotype was picked up a small number of times. This rearrangement joins TRBV20-1 to TRBJ2-3; TRBD2 aligns across 11 bases. Trimming at V came to 5 bases and at J to 0 bases, leaving 7 bases not matched to a gene. Germline V CDR1 and CDR2: DFQATT, SNEGSKA (reference sequence). CDR3 size: 16 residues. The CDR3 loop reads CSADVTSGGSTDTQYF. The CDR3 nucleotides read TGCAGTGCTGATGTAACTAGCGGGGGTAGCACAGATACGCAGTATTTT.

The rearrangement uses TRBV5-1 and TRBJ2-1, with 9 bases that match TRBD1. V dropped 0 bases and J dropped 7; count of bases not matched to a gene: 8. This CDR3 contains 16 residues. Germline assignment: CDR1 SGHRS and CDR2 YFSETQ. Written as DNA, the CDR3 is TGCGCCAGCAGCTTGGCGACCGGGACAGGGCGAAATGAGCAGTTCTTC. Translation gives CASSLATGTGRNEQFF.

This clonotype was picked up many times. CDR3: CASSQEQGAPLHF. The DNA of the CDR3 is TGCGCCAGCAGCCAAGAACAGGGAGCACCCCTCCACTTT. The V call is TRBV4-1, the J call TRBJ1-6; TRBD1 is a possible D gene (6 bases). The CDR3 totals 13 residues. Per germline, CDR1 MGHRA and CDR2 YSYEKL. The V end was cut by 0 bases, the J end by 11 bases, with 8 bases between.

This clonotype was picked up one time. The chain uses TRBV24-1 and TRBJ2-3, with D perhaps TRBD2 (5 bases). Trimming stripped 0 bases from V and 2 bases from J, with 11 bases between. The CDR3 sequence is 16 residues long. Germline V CDR1 and CDR2: KGHDR, SFDVKD. This chain's CDR3 is CATSDLRDVATDTQYF. In nucleotides, the CDR3 is TGTGCCACCAGTGATTTGCGGGATGTGGCCACAGATACGCAGTATTTT.

The rearrangement links TRBV6-5 to TRBJ1-3, with D tentatively TRBD1 (6 bases). Trimming took 5 bases from V and 8 from J, leaving 10 bases between them. The germline CDR1 and CDR2 sequences are MNHEY and SVGAGI. The CDR3 sequence is 12 residues long. The CDR3 DNA reads as TGTGCCAGCAGTCCCAGGGGAGACACCATATATTTT. It specifies CASSPRGDTIYF.

This clonotype came up once. The rearrangement links TRBV29-1 to TRBJ2-1, with D perhaps matching TRBD2 (5 bases). The CDR3 consists of 17 residues. Germline V CDR1 and CDR2: SQVTM, ANQGSEA. Trimming stripped 2 bases from V and 1 base from J, with 18 bases between. The CDR3 spells CSVETGLRGSSYNEQFF. As DNA, the CDR3 is TGCAGCGTTGAAACTGGGCTCCGCGGGTCGTCCTACAATGAGCAGTTCTTC.

This chain links TRBV6-5 with TRBJ1-1, with D possibly matching TRBD1 (6 bases). Looked up from germline, CDR1 is MNHEY and CDR2 is SVGAGI. This CDR3 has 12 residues. The V and J ends lost 7 bases and 1 base respectively, with 7 bases between them. DNA for the CDR3: TGTGCCAGCATGGGACAGAACACTGAAGCTTTCTTT. Amino acids: CASMGQNTEAFF.